These 10 T cell receptor beta chains originate from one sample sequenced in a study of blood T cell repertoires in COVID-19. TCRdb keeps only in-frame clones here, not all; method: immunoSEQ multiplex PCR. Here the sample spans roughly 150,000 clones, more than 75% being singletons. The sequenced sample consisted of peripheral blood. All receptors derive from an elderly man with acute or convalescent COVID-19.

This clone appeared once. The rearrangement joins TRBV2 to TRBJ2-3; 9 bases are a match to TRBD1. The CDR3 covers 13 residues. V shed 8 bases, J shed 2 bases, and the junction held 2 bases outside the gene matches. In germline, CDR1 is SNHLY, CDR2 FYNNEI. The CDR3 bases are TGTGCCAGCGGGACAGGGCTCACAGATACGCAGTATTTT. Encoded protein: CASGTGLTDTQYF.

This chain uses TRBV7-2 with TRBJ1-1, with a weak D call TRBD1 (6 bases). Trimming cost V 4 bases and J 3 bases, with 24 bases left between them. Germline V lookup: CDR1 SGHTA, CDR2 FQGNSA. There are 18 residues in the CDR3. For the CDR3, the DNA is TGTGCCAGCAGCTCCTTCCTCCGACAGCGCTCAGGGGACACTGAAGCTTTCTTT. Translation gives CASSSFLRQRSGDTEAFF. The whole variable domain, remainder taken from reference TRBV7-2 and TRBJ1-1, is GAGVSQSPSNKVTEKGKDVELRCDPISGHTALYWYRQSLGQGLEFLIYFQGNSAPDKSGLPSDRFSAERTGGSVSTLTIQRTQQEDSAVYLCASSSFLRQRSGDTEAFFGQGTRLTVV.

The rearrangement uses TRBV7-8 and TRBJ1-4; D not certain. The V and J ends lost 3 bases and 5 bases respectively, with 13 bases between them. From germline, CDR1 is SGHVS and CDR2 FQNEAQ. The CDR3 is made up of 15 amino acids. CDR3 protein: CASSFIGVANEKLFF. CDR3 DNA sequence: TGTGCCAGCAGCTTTATCGGAGTCGCCAATGAAAAACTGTTTTTT.

This clone has a single count. This sequence joins TRBV5-1 and TRBJ2-7; D may be TRBD2 (6 bases). V gave up 0 bases and J gave up 2 bases, with 9 bases separating them. The CDR3 has 14 residues. CDR1 is SGHRS, CDR2 YFSETQ, per germline. Written as DNA, the CDR3 is TGCGCCAGCAGCTTGGAGCTAGCGACCTACGAGCAGTACTTC. As protein: CASSLELATYEQYF.

This clone was observed a single time. The CDR3 reads CASSQDMPGGSPYEQYF. The CDR3, as DNA: TGCGCCAGCAGCCAAGATATGCCAGGGGGGAGCCCCTACGAGCAGTACTTC. The V gene is TRBV4-1, the J gene TRBJ2-7, with D possibly TRBD1 on 7 matching bases. This CDR3 spans 17 amino acids. Trimming pared 0 bases from V and 2 bases from J, leaving 17 bases between. Germline lookup yields CDR1 MGHRA and CDR2 YSYEKL.

The V gene is TRBV30, the J gene TRBJ1-1; 11 bases line up with TRBD1. This CDR3 has 14 amino acids. V trimming: 8 bases; J trimming: 7 bases; junction bases outside the gene matches: 12. Germline-derived CDR1 and CDR2 are GTSNPN and SVGIG (reference sequence). The CDR3, as DNA: TGTGCCAGAAACTCTGGACAGGGGGCGAGTGAAGCTTTCTTT. It codes for CARNSGQGASEAFF. Full variable domain (remainder filled in from reference TRBV30 and TRBJ1-1): SQTIHQWPATLVQPVGSPLSLECTVEGTSNPNLYWYRQAAGRGLQLLFYSVGIGQISSEVPQNLSASRPQDRQFILSSKKLLLSDSGFYLCARNSGQGASEAFFGQGTRLTVV.

The J gene is TRBJ1-2, the V gene TRBV6-2 or TRBV6-3; D perhaps matches TRBD1 (6 bases). V lost 6 bases, J lost 2 bases, and 13 bases lay in between. The germline V gene encodes CDR1 MNHEY and CDR2 SVGEGT. This CDR3 region has 14 residues. CDR3 coding DNA: TGTGCCAGCAGCTCACAGGGCCCCAACTATGGCTACACCTTC. Its translation: CASSSQGPNYGYTF.

The DNA of the CDR3 is TGTGCCAGCAGCACCCGACAGGGGGGGAACCATGGGGGCACTGAAGCTTTCTTT. Encoded protein: CASSTRQGGNHGGTEAFF. This chain joins TRBV3-1 (or the pseudogene TRBV3-2) and TRBJ1-1; the match to TRBD1 covers 9 bases. The CDR3 totals 18 residues. V trimming: 5 bases; J trimming: 4 bases; junction bases outside the gene matches: 17. Per the germline V gene, CDR1 is LGHDT and CDR2 is YNNKEL (reference sequence).

The chain couples TRBV5-1 to TRBJ2-7; 8 nucleotides match TRBD2. Germline CDR1 and CDR2: SGHRS and YFSETQ. V lost 2 bases to trimming and J lost 5 bases; unmatched junction nucleotides: 12. This CDR3 has 16 amino acids. CDR3 in DNA: TGCGCCAGCAGCTTTATTTTGCGGGGACTAGGCGACGAGCAGTACTTC. Residues: CASSFILRGLGDEQYF.

The chain recombines TRBV10-3 with TRBJ1-6; the match to TRBD1 covers 7 bases. Losses at the gene ends were 6 bases for V and 8 bases for J; bases not matched to a gene: 1. Germline lookup yields CDR1 ENHRY and CDR2 SYGVKD. This CDR3 contains 12 residues. The CDR3 here is CAIRDRDSPLHF. CDR3 coding DNA: TGTGCCATCAGAGACAGGGATTCACCCCTCCACTTT.